This T cell receptor beta chain was sequenced during a study of blood T cell repertoires in COVID-19. Overall study context: Sources were T cells, B-cell-depleted T cells, or PBMCs; the material itself was cDNA or gDNA.

The CDR3 runs to 13 residues. The V gene's germline CDR1 is MGHDK and CDR2 SYGVNS. The V gene end was trimmed by 6 bases and the J gene end by 3 bases; junction bases not matched to a gene: 5. The repertoire was sequenced with immunoSEQ multiplex PCR; TCRdb's copy has only in-frame clones and lacks some. The repertoire holds about 400,000 clones, roughly 86% seen once, with about 2.1% in the top ten. The receptor's source is a man aged 40-50 years in a cohort exposed to, infected with or recovered from COVID-19 (not recorded which). The source material was PBMCs or T cells enriched from blood (not recorded which). This chain connects TRBV25-1 to TRBJ2-7, with 7 bases identical to TRBD1. The CDR3 region is CASSAGGSYEQYF. DNA of the CDR3: TGTGCCAGCAGCGCAGGGGGTAGCTACGAGCAGTACTTC.